The entry that follows covers one T cell receptor (beta chain) sequence. Its target is not known. Germline V gene sequence: CDR1 SGHRS, CDR2 YFSETQ. Germline trimming cut 7 bases from V and 1 base from J; bases unmatched to any gene: 7. The CDR3 is 15 amino acids. This sample was taken from a study of cytomegalovirus exposure and HLA in healthy donors. Overall study results and limits: In vitro, a few CMV-associated chains proved specific for CMV antigens.

Primers for the PCR totalled 60 Vbeta and 13 Jbeta. Clones were sequenced by immunoSEQ multiplex PCR, and TCRdb holds only the in-frame ones, with some missing. The sample has 110,000 to 150,000 clones; approximately 80% are singletons. Material for sequencing was PBMCs. The chain is built from TRBV5-1 and TRBJ2-4, with 8 bases identical to TRBD2. The source is a female donor in good health and CMV-seronegative. CDR3 in DNA: TGCGCCAGCCGGGAGGGGAGCGGTGCCAAAAACATTCAGTACTTC. It encodes CASREGSGAKNIQYF.